This is a list of T cell receptor beta chains from one sample in a study of graft-versus-host responses after intestinal transplantation. These receptors' targets are unknown. Assay used: immunoSEQ multiplex PCR; TCRdb lists only in-frame clones, some missing. This table has about 120,000 clones, approximately 90% appearing once. The sample was unstimulated CD4+ T cells sorted from spleen or lymph node cells, taken before intestinal transplant. Receptors originate from a human donor who received an intestinal transplant. Both conserved end residues are part of each CDR3. A D gene is named only where the DNA matches it firmly. Clone size is not always given. Where it is, it says once, few, many or a class for expanded clones.

TRBV7-9	NA	TRBD1	TRBJ1-2	CASSPRDSDGYTF	TGTGCCAGCAGCCCCCGGGACAGCGATGGCTACACCTTC
TRBV4-1	NA	TRBD1	TRBJ1-2	CASSRMGYEGTGEGYGYTF	TGCGCCAGCAGCCGAATGGGCTATGAAGGGACAGGGGAGGGCTATGGCTACACCTTC
TRBV28	NA	NA	TRBJ1-3	CASAQGASGNTIYF	TGTGCCAGCGCTCAGGGCGCCTCTGGAAACACCATATATTTT
TRBV6-5	NA	NA	TRBJ1-2	CASRSTGFGYGYTF	TGTGCCAGCAGATCGACGGGGTTTGGGTATGGCTACACCTTC
TRBV29-1	NA	NA	TRBJ2-3	CSAHRSSVPTDTQYF	TGCAGCGCCCACCGGAGCAGTGTCCCCACAGATACGCAGTATTTT
TRBV27	NA	NA	TRBJ1-3	CASSLQGFSGNTIYF	TGTGCCAGCAGTTTACAGGGCTTCTCTGGAAACACCATATATTTT
TRBV2	NA	NA	TRBJ1-6	CASSDREQSPLHF	TGTGCCAGCAGTGACAGGGAACAGTCACCCCTCCACTTT
TRBV25-1	NA	NA	TRBJ1-2	CASSDLDSHYGYTF	TGTGCCAGCAGTGACCTGGACAGCCACTATGGCTACACCTTC
TRBV27	NA	NA	TRBJ2-1	CASRSYGLSSYNEQFF	TGTGCCAGCAGATCGTACGGACTCAGTTCCTACAATGAGCAGTTCTTC
TRBV5-1	NA	TRBD1	TRBJ2-7	CASSLVGTGSYEQYF	TGCGCCAGCAGCTTGGTCGGGACAGGTTCCTACGAGCAGTACTTC
TRBV6-8	NA	TRBD2	TRBJ2-7	CASSYTSGGTYEQYF	TGTGCCAGCAGTTACACTAGCGGTGGGACCTACGAGCAGTACTTC
TRBV6-5	NA	NA	TRBJ2-7	CASSYSFRLSAYEQYF	TGTGCCAGCAGTTACTCGTTTAGACTGTCAGCTTACGAGCAGTACTTC
TRBV2	NA	NA	TRBJ1-2	CASREGSYGYTF	TGTGCCAGCAGGGAGGGATCCTATGGCTACACCTTC
TRBV29-1	NA	TRBD2	TRBJ2-1	CSVPGLAVNEQFF	TGCAGCGTGCCGGGACTAGCGGTCAATGAGCAGTTCTTC
TRBV6-5	NA	NA	TRBJ1-3	CASSRNADTIYF	TGTGCCAGCAGTAGAAACGCGGACACCATATATTTT
TRBV10-1	NA	NA	TRBJ1-4	CASRGPMGEKLFF	TGCGCCAGCAGGGGGCCGATGGGTGAAAAACTGTTTTTT
TRBV6-5	NA	NA	TRBJ2-7	CASRPTMGGEQYF	TGTGCCAGCAGACCCACCATGGGGGGCGAGCAGTACTTC
TRBV18	NA	NA	TRBJ2-7	CASSPREDYEQYF	TGTGCCAGCTCACCCAGGGAGGACTACGAGCAGTACTTC
TRBV7-3	NA	NA	TRBJ2-3	CASSLRAGSLDTQYF	TGTGCCAGCAGCTTACGGGCGGGGTCCTTAGATACGCAGTATTTT
TRBV28	NA	TRBD2	TRBJ2-5	CASSLRGTSYALYQETQYF	TGTGCCAGCAGTTTACGTGGGACTAGCTACGCACTATATCAAGAGACCCAGTACTTC
TRBV5-1	NA	TRBD1	TRBJ2-7	CASSLSGTGSYEQYF	TGCGCCAGCAGCTTGTCTGGGACAGGCTCCTACGAGCAGTACTTC
TRBV13	NA	TRBD2	TRBJ2-3	CASSLGLAGGPGTDTQYF	TGTGCCAGCAGCCTGGGACTAGCGGGAGGGCCCGGCACAGATACGCAGTATTTT
TRBV7-2	NA	NA	TRBJ1-4	CASSLGGEREKLFF	TGTGCCAGCAGCTTAGGGGGGGAACGGGAAAAACTGTTTTTT
TRBV30	NA	NA	TRBJ2-7	CAWSASRTVLGDEQYF	TGTGCCTGGAGTGCCTCCCGGACAGTTTTGGGGGACGAGCAGTACTTC
TRBV11-2	NA	NA	TRBJ2-7	CASTPTSVYSEQYF	TGTGCCAGCACCCCTACCTCGGTCTACTCCGAGCAGTACTTC
TRBV6-1	once	TRBD1	TRBJ1-5	CASSVPWTGSIRQPQHF	TGTGCCAGCAGTGTTCCCTGGACAGGGAGTATTCGTCAGCCCCAGCATTTT
TRBV28	NA	TRBD2	TRBJ2-3	CASFGSGTTDTQYF	TGTGCCAGCTTCGGTAGCGGGACCACAGATACGCAGTATTTT
TRBV7-9	NA	NA	TRBJ1-1	CASSLRAQGTEAFF	TGTGCCAGCAGCTTACGGGCCCAGGGCACTGAAGCTTTCTTT
TRBV18	NA	TRBD1	TRBJ1-3	CASSPTLGTGGAGSGNTIYF	TGTGCCAGCTCACCAACCTTAGGGACAGGGGGCGCAGGCTCTGGAAACACCATATATTTT
TRBV4-1	NA	NA	TRBJ2-5	CASSPSSFGETQYF	TGCGCCAGCAGCCCATCTAGCTTTGGGGAGACCCAGTACTTC
TRBV6-5	few	TRBD1	TRBJ1-2	CASYRTGSGYTF	TGTGCCAGCTACAGGACAGGATCCGGCTACACCTTC
TRBV25-1	few	TRBD1	TRBJ1-5	CASSARGPQPQHF	TGTGCCAGCAGTGCCAGGGGGCCTCAGCCCCAGCATTTT
TRBV29-1	NA	NA	TRBJ1-1	CSVGLGGYTEAFF	TGCAGCGTAGGCCTCGGGGGATACACTGAAGCTTTCTTT
TRBV19	NA	NA	TRBJ1-2	CASRRDGTNYGYTF	TGTGCCAGTAGGCGGGACGGCACTAACTATGGCTACACCTTC
TRBV9	NA	TRBD1	TRBJ1-1	CASSAGTGRNTEAFF	TGTGCCAGCAGCGCCGGGACAGGGAGGAACACTGAAGCTTTCTTT
TRBV6-5	NA	NA	TRBJ2-1	CAALRARQFF	TGTGCCGCCCTGAGGGCCCGGCAGTTCTTC
TRBV6-1	few	NA	TRBJ2-1	CATSSQYYNEQFF	TGTGCCACCTCTAGTCAATACTACAATGAGCAGTTCTTC
TRBV6-6	NA	TRBD1	TRBJ2-5	CASSYGGQQETQYF	TGTGCCAGCAGTTATGGGGGACAGCAAGAGACCCAGTACTTC
TRBV30	NA	NA	TRBJ2-7	CAWSVHTGPNEQYF	TGTGCCTGGAGTGTACATACAGGGCCCAACGAGCAGTACTTC
TRBV6-5	NA	NA	TRBJ2-7	CASTPDRLYYEQYF	TGTGCCAGCACCCCCGACAGGCTCTATTACGAGCAGTACTTC
TRBV18	NA	TRBD2	TRBJ2-1	CASSRLAGVRNEQFF	TGTGCCAGCTCACGACTAGCGGGAGTACGGAATGAGCAGTTCTTC
TRBV19	NA	NA	TRBJ1-1	CASSIWTVPHTEAFF	TGTGCCAGTAGTATTTGGACAGTTCCACACACTGAAGCTTTCTTT
TRBV20-1	NA	NA	TRBJ1-1	CSARVATEAFF	TGCAGTGCTAGAGTGGCCACTGAAGCTTTCTTT
TRBV27	few	TRBD2	TRBJ2-7	CASSFGTSGPEQYF	TGTGCCAGCAGTTTTGGGACTAGCGGTCCCGAGCAGTACTTC
TRBV25-1	NA	NA	TRBJ2-7	CASSTAGGPAEQYF	TGTGCCAGCAGTACCGCAGGGGGGCCGGCCGAGCAGTACTTC
TRBV6-1	NA	TRBD1	TRBJ1-1	CASFFRDRFTEAFF	TGTGCCAGCTTTTTCCGGGACAGATTCACTGAAGCTTTCTTT
TRBV5-7	NA	NA	TRBJ1-2	CASSLGGGNNYGYTF	TGTGCCAGCAGCTTGGGGGGCGGTAATAACTATGGCTACACCTTC
TRBV7-9	NA	NA	TRBJ1-2	CASSLAEHEGAKMGYTF	TGTGCCAGCAGCTTAGCGGAGCACGAGGGAGCGAAGATGGGCTACACCTTC